The 5 T cell receptor beta chains presented below share a single source sample, sequenced in a study of response to subunit inactivated influenza vaccine. MiXCR was run by TCRdb on the RT-PCR reads, yielding one entry per CDR3 protein. The data contain about 170,000 distinct CDR3 sequences, roughly 12% of them singletons. These data also formed part of another study, on T cells expressing NK-cell markers. Per that study: cDNA encoding TCR beta was synthesized via 5'RACE template switching incorporating UMIs.

This sample comprised CD8+ T cells sorted from PBMCs, obtained about 13 days after vaccination. The receptors shown here come from a middle-aged man who received an inactivated influenza vaccine.

Remarks on this clonotype: A much larger clone lies a single base off, so this may be a read error. The rearrangement links TRBV20-1 to TRBJ2-3; 7 bases map to TRBD1. The length of the CDR3 is 16 residues. Germline CDR1 reads DFQATT; CDR2 reads SNEGSKA (reference sequence). The CDR3 DNA is TGCTGTGCACCACGACAGGGACGGCGTGGCACAGATACGCAGTATTTT. Protein: CCAPRQGRRGTDTQYF.

This clonotype was seen at least ten times. The J gene is TRBJ2-7, the V gene TRBV6-2 or TRBV6-3, with 10 positions matching TRBD1. This CDR3 comprises 13 residues. V was pared by 4 bases and J by 3 bases, with 0 bases of the junction left unmatched. Germline-derived CDR1 and CDR2 are MNHEY and SVGEGT. The CDR3 bases are TGTGCCAGCAGTTGGACAGGGGGCTACGAGCAGTACTTC. Translation gives CASSWTGGYEQYF.

This clonotype was seen just once. The gene calls are TRBV20-1 and TRBJ2-1, with TRBD2 matching over 8 bases. The CDR3 sequence is 15 residues long. CDR1 and CDR2 (germline): DFQATT, SNEGSKA (reference sequence). Unmatched junction bases numbered 8, after V lost 3 bases and J lost 4 bases. The CDR3 DNA follows: TGCAGTGCTAGTCTCATAGCGGGATTTTACAATGAGCAGTTCTTC. It is translated as CSASLIAGFYNEQFF.

This clonotype appeared many times. This chain links TRBV20-1 with TRBJ2-7; 10 nucleotides match TRBD2. Germline CDR1 DFQATT, CDR2 SNEGSKA (reference sequence). V was clipped by 6 bases and J by 0 bases; unmatched bases: 2. The CDR3 totals 13 residues. The CDR3 is CSATSGNSYEQYF. For the CDR3, the DNA is TGCAGTGCCACTAGCGGGAACTCCTACGAGCAGTACTTC.

This clonotype was counted between two and nine times. The chain is built from TRBV11-2 and TRBJ2-7; 8 nucleotides align to TRBD2. Trimming took 0 bases from V and 6 from J; bases not matched to a gene: 13. This CDR3 spans 17 amino acids. Germline assignment: CDR1 SGHAT and CDR2 FQNNGV. The CDR3 sequence: CASSLEYFTGGPSEQYF. The CDR3 region has the DNA TGTGCCAGCAGCTTAGAATACTTTACGGGAGGGCCTAGCGAGCAGTACTTC.